This T cell receptor (beta chain) came from a study of blood T cells in healthy people across ages. Findings of the study overall: A conclusive naive versus antigen-experienced comparison was prevented by the unsorted PBMCs.

Trimming removed 4 bases from V and 7 bases from J; junction bases left unmatched: 9. CDR3 length: 17 residues. Per germline, CDR1 SGHRS and CDR2 YFSETQ. For this clonotype: Antigen unknown.

A second about 7 to 12 cycle PCR used barcoded and J-beta primers. TCRdb fed the 5' RACE reads into MiXCR, producing one record per CDR3 protein. This sample yields about 970,000 distinct CDR3 sequences, of which roughly half are seen a single time; 20% to 25% belongs to the top ten. Material: blood. J is TRBJ2-1 and V is TRBV5-1; 15 bases match TRBD2. The receptor was derived from a woman in her fifties or sixties in good health. The CDR3 sequence is CASSIRTSGRAGNEQFF. As DNA, the CDR3 is TGCGCCAGCAGCATCCGGACTAGCGGGAGGGCCGGGAATGAGCAGTTCTTC.